Listed below are T cell receptor beta chains from one sample, sequenced in a study of immune cell composition in non-small cell lung cancer. The data were produced by immunoSEQ multiplex PCR, yet TCRdb's version contains in-frame clones alone and is incomplete. The table records about 3,800 clones, around four fifths of them present only once. The specimen sequenced was lung tumor tissue. These receptors were obtained from a human donor with non-small cell lung cancer. CDR3s include the opening cysteine and the closing phenylalanine or tryptophan. A D gene is named only where the DNA matches it firmly. A clone size is listed for some rows: how often the clone was seen (once, few, many), or a class if it is expanded.

d_call,clone_size,j_call,v_call,cdr3_nt,cdr3_aa
-,-,TRBJ2-2,TRBV25-1,TGTGCCAGCAGTTTAAGGGGGACCGGGGAGCTGTTTTTT,CASSLRGTGELFF
-,once,TRBJ1-2,TRBV4-3,TGCGCCAGCAGCCAAGATTACGGCTCGGGAATCTATGGCTACACCTTC,CASSQDYGSGIYGYTF
-,-,TRBJ2-7,TRBV7-2,TGTGCCAGCAGCTTACCCGGGACATTATCCTACGAGCAGTACTTC,CASSLPGTLSYEQYF
-,-,TRBJ2-5,TRBV7-3,TGTGCCAGCAGCCTAGGGGGGGGGCTCGAGACCCAGTACTTC,CASSLGGGLETQYF
-,few,TRBJ2-1,TRBV2,TGTGCCAGCAGTGAAGGGCCGGCAGGCTCCTACAATGAGCAGTTCTTC,CASSEGPAGSYNEQFF
TRBD2,few,TRBJ2-1,TRBV9,TGTGCCAGCAGCCCCCTCGGGGCTAGCGGGGGGGCAGAGCAGTTCTTC,CASSPLGASGGAEQFF
-,-,TRBJ1-6,TRBV11-1,TGTGCCAGCAGCCTCGACAGGCCCGGCTCACCCCTCCACTTT,CASSLDRPGSPLHF
-,-,TRBJ1-2,TRBV11-2,TGTGCCAGCAGCTGGGCCGGGGTAAATAATGGCTACACCTTC,CASSWAGVNNGYTF
-,-,TRBJ1-1,TRBV29-1,TGCAGCGCCTGGGGAGGGGCGGTGAACACTGAAGCTTTCTTT,CSAWGGAVNTEAFF
-,-,TRBJ2-2,TRBV5-1,TGCGCCAGCAGCTTGGGCAGTCGGCGAGGCACCGGGGAGCTGTTTTTT,CASSLGSRRGTGELFF
-,-,TRBJ2-1,TRBV5-1,TGCGCCAGCAGCTTGGAGGGACACCAGTACAATGAGCAGTTCTTC,CASSLEGHQYNEQFF
-,-,TRBJ2-7,TRBV6-5,TGTGCCAGCAGTTCGTCGGGGGATAAGGCCTACGAGCAGTACTTC,CASSSSGDKAYEQYF
-,few,TRBJ1-2,TRBV7-8,TGTGCCAGCAGCCCGACAAACAACTATGGCTACACCTTC,CASSPTNNYGYTF
TRBD1,-,TRBJ1-6,TRBV13,TGTGCCAGCAGCTTATCGGGACAGGGGGCGGAAGGTTCACCCCTCCACTTT,CASSLSGQGAEGSPLHF
-,-,TRBJ2-1,TRBV5-8,TGTGCCAGCAGCTCCGGGGGTGGGCTGTTCTTC,CASSSGGGLFF
TRBD1,-,TRBJ2-3,TRBV6-5,TGTGCCAGCAGAGCAGGGGGTACGCAGTATTTT,CASRAGGTQYF
-,-,TRBJ2-3,TRBV6-5,TGTGCCAGCAGTTCGGGATCGGCGAGAGATACGCAGTATTTT,CASSSGSARDTQYF
TRBD1,large,TRBJ2-5,TRBV18,TGTGCCAGCTCACTTGGACAGGAACAAGAGACCCAGTACTTC,CASSLGQEQETQYF
-,-,TRBJ1-2,TRBV4-3,TGCGCCAGCAGCCAAGACCGACAGTATGGCTACACCTTC,CASSQDRQYGYTF
TRBD2,-,TRBJ2-1,TRBV5-6,TGTGCCAGCAGCTTGTTCCTAGCGGGGGGGCTGATGGTCGACAATGAGCAGTTCTTC,CASSLFLAGGLMVDNEQFF
-,-,TRBJ1-5,TRBV7-2,TGTGCCAGCAGCTTTAGGACTCTCCGCAGGGGCGGTCAGCCCCAGCATTTT,CASSFRTLRRGGQPQHF
-,-,TRBJ2-5,TRBV18,TGTGCCAGCTCAGCCCAGTGGTACCAAGAGACCCAGTACTTC,CASSAQWYQETQYF
TRBD2,-,TRBJ2-1,TRBV6-6,TGTGCCAGCAACCCCATGACTAGCCAAGAGCAGTTCTTC,CASNPMTSQEQFF
-,-,TRBJ2-7,TRBV6-5,TGTGCCAGCAGTTACGGGGGCGCGACCCACGAGCAGTACTTC,CASSYGGATHEQYF
-,-,TRBJ2-7,TRBV10-3,TGTGCCATCAGTCGGGAATACGAGCAGTACTTC,CAISREYEQYF
TRBD2,-,TRBJ2-7,TRBV28,TGTGCCAGCAGGGGGACTAGCGGCGGCCGTGACGAGCAGTACTTC,CASRGTSGGRDEQYF
TRBD1,-,TRBJ2-5,TRBV29-1,TGCAGCGTTGAAGAACAGGGGGTTTTCGGGACCCAGTACTTC,CSVEEQGVFGTQYF
-,-,TRBJ1-2,TRBV11-1,TGTGCCAGCAGCCCCGAACAGGGAAATTACTATGGCTACACCTTC,CASSPEQGNYYGYTF
-,-,TRBJ1-1,TRBV29-1,TGCAGCGTTTCAGAGCAGATGAGGGACACTGAAGCTTTCTTT,CSVSEQMRDTEAFF
TRBD1,-,TRBJ2-2,TRBV5-1,TGCGCCAGCAGCTTGGGGGACAGGGGGTTGAGCACCGGGGAGCTGTTTTTT,CASSLGDRGLSTGELFF
TRBD1,-,TRBJ1-6,TRBV7-8,TGTGCCAGCAGCCCCTGGAGGACAGGGAAAAATAATTCACCCCTCCACTTT,CASSPWRTGKNNSPLHF
-,-,TRBJ2-1,TRBV11-3,TGTGCCAGCAGCCCCCGTGGAGGGGATCTCTACAATGAGCAGTTCTTC,CASSPRGGDLYNEQFF
TRBD1,-,TRBJ1-5,TRBV7-2,TGTGCCAGCAGCCTGGGACAGGGTAGCAATCAGCCCCAGCATTTT,CASSLGQGSNQPQHF
TRBD1,once,TRBJ1-1,TRBV6-5,TGTGCCAGCAGAACAGGGGGCACTGAAGCTTTCTTT,CASRTGGTEAFF
-,once,TRBJ2-3,TRBV7-6,TGTGCCAGCAGCGCCCCACCCGGAGATACGCAGTATTTT,CASSAPPGDTQYF
-,-,TRBJ2-5,TRBV18,TGTGCCAGCTCCCCAGACATCCAAGAGACCCAGTACTTC,CASSPDIQETQYF